The 25 T cell receptor beta chains below come from one sample, sequenced in a study of T cells in Graves' hyperthyroidism and ophthalmopathy. The source material, RNA transcripts, was used to amplify TCR beta CDR3 regions. The HTBI primer set served for first-round RT-PCR of the TCR CDR3. TCRdb re-derived calls from the multiplex PCR reads in MiXCR, one entry per CDR3 protein. The sample has over 450,000 distinct CDR3 sequences; around 14% are singletons. Material for sequencing was blood. Receptors originate from a woman younger than 30 with Graves' hyperthyroidism.

There are many counts of this clonotype. The V and J genes are TRBV12-3 or TRBV12-4 and TRBJ1-5; no clear D gene. The CDR3 contains 14 residues. V was trimmed by 4 bases and J by 6 bases, leaving 13 bases between them. The CDR3 sequence is CASSSPQAPQPQHF. CDR3 DNA sequence: TGTGCCAGCAGTTCACCCCAGGCGCCTCAGCCCCAGCATTTT.

Remarks on this clonotype: A read error is possible here, since a much larger clone lies one base away. This chain connects TRBV6-2 or TRBV6-3 to TRBJ2-7, with a weak D call TRBD1 (6 bases). The CDR3 sequence is 14 residues long. From germline, CDR1 is MNHEY and CDR2 SVGEGT. Trimming shortened V by 5 bases and J by 3 bases, and 14 bases separated the two germline ends. For the CDR3, the DNA is TGTGCCAGCAGTGTCCGGGACACGCTCTACGAGCAGTACTTC. It translates to CASSVRDTLYEQYF.

This clonotype was seen at least ten times. This chain uses TRBV27 with TRBJ1-2, with 8 bases that match TRBD1. V was clipped by 5 bases and J by 8 bases; unmatched bases: 4. Per germline, CDR1 MNHEY and CDR2 SMNVEV (reference sequence). The CDR3 sequence is 12 residues long. Written as DNA, the CDR3 is TGTGCCAGCAGTCGCGGACAGGGAGGCTACACCTTC. Translation gives CASSRGQGGYTF.

This clonotype was found many times. The V gene is TRBV27, the J gene TRBJ2-7; 9 nucleotides match TRBD2. The germline V gene encodes CDR1 MNHEY and CDR2 SMNVEV (reference sequence). The trim removed 2 bases at V and 5 bases at J, leaving 4 bases unmatched. This CDR3 region has 14 residues. The CDR3 reads CASSLAGGSNEQYF. CDR3 DNA sequence: TGTGCCAGCAGTTTAGCGGGAGGGTCCAACGAGCAGTACTTC.

With regard to this clonotype: This could be a read error, since a much larger clone is one nucleotide away. The chain has TRBV3-1 and TRBJ1-5; D is unresolved. The CDR3 runs to 12 residues. Germline CDR1 is LGHDT and CDR2 is YNNKEL (reference sequence). Trimming shortened V by 3 bases and J by 5 bases, and 5 bases separated the two germline ends. CDR3: CASSQGYQPQHF. The CDR3 DNA follows: TGTGCCAGCAGCCAGGGTTATCAGCCCCAGCATTTT.

This clonotype showed up many times. This chain uses TRBV12-3 or TRBV12-4 with TRBJ2-2, with D unclear. This CDR3 has 19 residues. The germline V and J ends were trimmed by 1 base and 3 bases, with 21 bases remaining between them. The chain's CDR3 is CASSLGRSYGTWDTGELFF. Here the CDR3 DNA reads TGTGCCAGCAGTTTAGGGCGTTCTTACGGCACTTGGGACACCGGGGAGCTGTTTTTT.

This clonotype was detected ten times or more. This chain links TRBV27 with TRBJ1-1; 8 positions match TRBD1. The trim removed 7 bases at V and 8 bases at J, leaving 9 bases unmatched. Looked up from germline, CDR1 is MNHEY and CDR2 is SMNVEV (reference sequence). The CDR3 contains 13 residues. Here the CDR3 DNA reads TGTGCCAGCACCCTTAGAGGGACAGGAGAAGCTTTCTTT. Translating gives CASTLRGTGEAFF.

This clonotype was found many times. The V gene is TRBV12-3 or TRBV12-4, the J gene TRBJ2-3; possibly TRBD1 or TRBD2 for D (5 bases each). This CDR3 comprises 11 residues. V was clipped by 6 bases and J by 6 bases, with 7 bases between them. Here the CDR3 DNA reads TGTGCCAGCAGCAGGGAGGATACGCAGTATTTT. It specifies CASSREDTQYF.

This clonotype showed up many times. The chain employs TRBV20-1 and TRBJ2-3, with 16 positions matching TRBD2. Germline-derived CDR1 and CDR2 are DFQATT and SNEGSKA (reference sequence). The V and J ends lost 5 bases and 4 bases, in that order; junction bases with no gene match: 6. The CDR3 spans 16 residues. CDR3 DNA: TGCAGTGCTTTGGGACTAGCGGGAGGGAGCGCAGATACGCAGTATTTT. It specifies CSALGLAGGSADTQYF.

This clonotype was observed a handful of times. J is TRBJ1-1 and V is TRBV9; D remains ambiguous. Germline CDR1 is SGDLS and CDR2 is YYNGEE. V lost 8 bases and J 1 base, leaving 9 bases between the germline ends. This CDR3 region has 12 residues. The CDR3: CARGGRNTEAFF. The DNA of the CDR3 is TGTGCCAGGGGAGGGAGGAACACTGAAGCTTTCTTT.

At least ten counts were recorded for this clonotype. The chain recombines TRBV5-1 with TRBJ2-1, with 9 bases fitting TRBD2. The germline V gene encodes CDR1 SGHRS and CDR2 YFSETQ. There are 15 residues in the CDR3. V shed 2 bases and J 6 bases; nucleotides not matched to a gene: 6. The DNA for the CDR3 is TGCGCCAGCAGCTTTGGGGCGGGAGGGAGCAATGAGCAGTTCTTC. Encoded protein: CASSFGAGGSNEQFF.

With respect to this clonotype: Since the CDR3 does not end with the conserved phenylalanine or tryptophan, this likely comes from a read error. The chain couples TRBV27 to TRBJ1-2; 9 nucleotides line up with TRBD1. The CDR3 loop spans 14 amino acids. Unmatched junction bases numbered 4, after V lost 8 bases and J lost 0 bases. Germline values: CDR1 MNHEY, CDR2 SMNVEV (reference sequence). CDR3 sequence: CASSRQGANYGYTL. The CDR3 coding sequence is TGTGCCAGCTCAAGACAGGGGGCTAACTATGGCTACACCCTC.

This clonotype was recorded many times. The rearrangement links TRBV12-3 or TRBV12-4 to TRBJ1-2; weak D call: TRBD1 (5 bases). The V and J ends lost 0 bases and 5 bases respectively, with 13 bases between them. This CDR3 spans 15 amino acids. The CDR3 region has the DNA TGTGCCAGCAGTTTAGCGCCCAGGGTAGGGTATGGCTACACCTTC. This sequence encodes CASSLAPRVGYGYTF.

This clonotype has a count of ten or more. V is TRBV9 and J is TRBJ2-5, with D perhaps given as TRBD1 or TRBD2 (5 bases each). The CDR3 covers 14 residues. Trimming took 0 bases from V and 2 from J, leaving 8 bases between them. Looked up from germline, CDR1 is SGDLS and CDR2 is YYNGEE. The chain's CDR3 is CASSVDGGQETQYF. The CDR3 DNA is TGTGCCAGCAGCGTAGATGGGGGACAAGAGACCCAGTACTTC.

This clonotype was counted many times. V is TRBV27 and J is TRBJ1-1, with 7 bases aligning to TRBD1. There are 16 residues in the CDR3. V lost 6 bases, J lost 0 bases, and 10 bases stayed unmatched. CDR1 is MNHEY, CDR2 SMNVEV, per germline (reference sequence). CDR3 DNA sequence: TGTGCCAGCAGCCCTTATCGACAGGGACTGAACACTGAAGCTTTCTTT. Amino acids: CASSPYRQGLNTEAFF.

The J gene is TRBJ2-7, the V gene TRBV7-3; TRBD1 aligns across 10 bases. Germline-derived CDR1 and CDR2 are SGHTA and FQGTGA. This CDR3 comprises 14 residues. The V gene end was trimmed by 5 bases and the J gene end by 5 bases; junction bases not matched to a gene: 6. The CDR3, as DNA: TGTGCCAGCAGCATGACAGGGGGCAGAGACGAGCAGTACTTC. Translation: CASSMTGGRDEQYF.

This clonotype was observed many times. V and J are TRBV12-3 or TRBV12-4 and TRBJ2-3; 8 nucleotides align to TRBD1. The CDR3 contains 13 residues. Trimming cost V 8 bases and J 4 bases; bases outside gene matches: 5. The CDR3 DNA sequence: TGTGCCAGCTCGAGACAGGGGCCAGATACGCAGTATTTT. It specifies CASSRQGPDTQYF.

This clonotype was recorded many times. This chain links TRBV27 with TRBJ2-7, with TRBD1 identical over 9 bases. This CDR3 is built from 15 residues. The germline gives CDR1 MNHEY, CDR2 SMNVEV (reference sequence). The V segment lost 5 bases and the J segment 1 base; nucleotides outside the gene matches: 6. CDR3 region: CASSPLGQGSYEQYF. The CDR3, as DNA: TGTGCCAGCAGTCCCTTGGGACAGGGTTCCTACGAGCAGTACTTC.

CDR3 in DNA: TGTGCCAGCAGCCAAGATCGGCAGCACTATGGCTACACCTTC. Translation gives CASSQDRQHYGYTF. This chain joins TRBV14 and TRBJ1-2; D gene unclear. Trimming took 0 bases from V and 3 from J, leaving 8 bases between them. Germline-derived CDR1 and CDR2 are SGHDN and FVKESK. This CDR3 contains 14 residues.

This clonotype was recorded at least ten times. This chain links TRBV11-1 with TRBJ2-7; D might be TRBD1 or TRBD2, each matching 5 bases. CDR1 and CDR2 from the germline V gene are SGHAT and FQDESV (reference sequence). Trimming left V 8 bases short and J 3 bases short, with 14 bases between. This CDR3 contains 13 residues. The CDR3 is CASGFGAIYEQYF. As DNA, the CDR3 is TGTGCCAGCGGGTTCGGGGCGATCTACGAGCAGTACTTC.

The chain recombines TRBV24-1 with TRBJ1-1; D not certain. The V gene lost 5 bases and the J gene lost 1 base, with 7 bases spanning the gap. The length of the CDR3 is 13 residues. Looked up from germline, CDR1 is KGHDR and CDR2 is SFDVKD. The CDR3 region is CATSGGGNTEAFF. CDR3 DNA: TGTGCCACCAGTGGGGGAGGGAACACTGAAGCTTTCTTT.

The chain joins TRBV19 to TRBJ1-2; TRBD1 matches at 7 bases. The V and J ends lost 2 bases and 6 bases, in that order; junction bases with no gene match: 3. Per germline, CDR1 LNHDA and CDR2 SQIVND (reference sequence). The CDR3 contains 13 residues. The CDR3 here is CASSIFTGDGYTF. The CDR3 bases are TGTGCCAGTAGTATATTCACAGGGGATGGCTACACCTTC.

The sample holds many counts of this clonotype. The V call is TRBV20-1, the J call TRBJ2-7, with 10 bases that match TRBD2. The germline V gene encodes CDR1 DFQATT and CDR2 SNEGSKA (reference sequence). V trimming: 5 bases; J trimming: 0 bases; junction bases outside the gene matches: 4. The CDR3 is made up of 14 amino acids. DNA of the CDR3: TGCAGTGCTCGATCTAGCGGGAGCTCCTACGAGCAGTACTTC. Translation gives CSARSSGSSYEQYF.

Of note for this clonotype: Being one base from a much bigger clone, this may be a read error. The V call is TRBV3-1, the J call TRBJ2-7, with 10 bases matching TRBD2. CDR1 and CDR2 (germline): LGHDT, YNNKEL (reference sequence). CDR3 length: 15 amino acids. J was trimmed by 2 bases and V by 1 base; bases with no gene match: 2. CDR3 nucleotides: TGTGCCAGCAGCCAAGGACTAGCGGGCCCCTACGAGCAGTACTTC. As protein: CASSQGLAGPYEQYF.

This clonotype was seen ten or more times. The chain links TRBV7-2 to TRBJ2-1; D is perhaps TRBD2 (6 bases). CDR3 size: 13 residues. Germline assignment: CDR1 SGHTA and CDR2 FQGNSA. V was shortened by 6 bases and J by 7 bases, with 13 bases between the two germline ends. CDR3 loop: CASRPLAPNEQFF. The CDR3 coding sequence is TGTGCCAGCAGACCACTAGCCCCGAATGAGCAGTTCTTC.